This T cell receptor (beta chain) came from a study of CD8+ T cells in alopecia areata. The treatment: oral pan-JAK inhibitor, 5-10 mg twice daily. PBMC-derived CD4+ and CD8+ T cells were sorted. RNA was isolated and reverse transcribed to cDNA, the sequencing template. TCRdb's copy holds only in-frame clones and misses some; the assay was immunoSEQ multiplex PCR. The data contain 150,000 to 200,000 clones, over 55% of them singletons. Germline V gives CDR1 GTSNPN, CDR2 SVGIG (reference sequence). Trimming stripped 2 bases from V and 0 bases from J, with 16 bases between. The CDR3 is made up of 16 amino acids.

The TCR sequence derives from a human donor with alopecia areata. The starting material was CD4+ T cells sorted from blood, obtained at week 24, from a patient treated with tofacitinib. The gene calls are TRBV30 and TRBJ1-1, with D unclear. The CDR3 DNA reads TGTGCCTGGAGTAGTTGGGGAGGGCCCATGAACACTGAAGCTTTCTTT. Translating it yields CAWSSWGGPMNTEAFF.